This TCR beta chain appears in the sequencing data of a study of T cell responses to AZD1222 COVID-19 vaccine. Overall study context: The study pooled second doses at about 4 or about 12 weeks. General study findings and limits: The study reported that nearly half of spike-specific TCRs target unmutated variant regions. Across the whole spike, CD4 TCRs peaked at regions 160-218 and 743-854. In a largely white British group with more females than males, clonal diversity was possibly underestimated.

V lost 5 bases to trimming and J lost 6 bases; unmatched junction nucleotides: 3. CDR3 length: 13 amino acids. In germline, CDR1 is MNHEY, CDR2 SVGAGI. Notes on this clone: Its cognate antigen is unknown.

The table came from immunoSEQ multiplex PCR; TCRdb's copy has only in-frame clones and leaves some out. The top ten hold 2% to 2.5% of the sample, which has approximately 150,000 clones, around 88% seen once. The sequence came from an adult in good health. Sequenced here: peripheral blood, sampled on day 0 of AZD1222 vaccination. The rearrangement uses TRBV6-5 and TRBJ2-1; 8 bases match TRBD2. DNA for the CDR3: TGTGCCAGCAGTACGGGACTAGTCAATGAGCAGTTCTTC. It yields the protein CASSTGLVNEQFF.